The source of this T cell receptor (beta chain) is a study of monozygotic twins with inflammatory bowel disease. Study results and limitations: TCRbeta inverse Simpson diversity was decreased in IBD patients versus healthy co-twins.

Two nested PCRs, run for approximately 16 and 9 cycles, were applied to TCRalpha and TCRbeta cDNA. After re-calling the 5' RACE reads, TCRdb lists one entry per CDR3 protein, DNA absent. The table gives about 99,000 distinct CDR3 sequences; the top ten clones make up 1.9% of it. With respect to this clonotype: Its matching antigen is unknown.

The germline CDR1 and CDR2 sequences are SGHRS and YFSETQ. CDR3 length: 14 amino acids. The V call is TRBV5-1, the J call TRBJ2-3. The specimen was blood. This sequence was found in a human donor with ulcerative colitis or Crohn's disease, or a healthy co-twin of an affected twin (not recorded which). The CDR3: CASSLGGTTDTQYF.